A single sample is the source of the 14 T cell receptor beta chains below, sequenced in a study of Graves' ophthalmopathy and Graves' hyperthyroidism. Researchers took RNA transcripts and amplified TCR beta CDR3 regions from them. First-round RT-PCR employed HTBI primers, with a second-round multiplex PCR after it. One entry per CDR3 protein, called by TCRdb with MiXCR from the multiplex PCR reads. The sample gives roughly 700,000 distinct CDR3 sequences, roughly two fifths of which show up once; roughly 45% is in the top ten. Sample: peripheral blood. Every receptor here comes from an adult man with Graves' ophthalmopathy.

The chain combines TRBV7-9 with TRBJ2-5; the match to TRBD2 covers 9 bases. There are 15 residues in the CDR3. Germline CDR1 and CDR2: SEHNR and FQNEAQ (reference sequence). Germline trimming cut 3 bases from V and 5 bases from J; bases unmatched to any gene: 7. The CDR3 DNA is TGTGCCAGCAGCTTCGGAGGCGCGGGAGGGGAGACCCAGTACTTC. Protein product: CASSFGGAGGETQYF.

Note on this clonotype: A much larger clone sits a single nucleotide away, making a read error possible. The CDR3 here is CSVEQTGKGTQYF. The CDR3, as DNA: TGCAGCGTTGAACAGACGGGCAAAGGGACCCAGTACTTC. V usage is TRBV29-1 and J usage is TRBJ2-5; no reliable D call. The CDR3 has 13 residues. The V end lost 2 bases, the J end lost 7 bases, and 14 bases lay between the germline ends. The germline V gene encodes CDR1 SQVTM and CDR2 ANQGSEA.

This clonotype was picked up a small number of times. The rearrangement joins TRBV20-1 to TRBJ1-6; a weak D match, TRBD1 (6 bases). V lost 7 bases and J lost 5, with 15 bases in between. Germline CDR1 DFQATT, CDR2 SNEGSKA (reference sequence). CDR3 length: 14 residues. Here the CDR3 DNA reads TGCAGTGGCAATACAGGGCCCAATAATTCACCCCTCCACTTT. It is translated as CSGNTGPNNSPLHF.

This clonotype was observed at least ten times. The chain is built from TRBV2 and TRBJ1-2; no clear D gene. V shed 2 bases and J shed 8 bases, with 12 bases lying between them. CDR3 length: 13 amino acids. The germline V gene encodes CDR1 SNHLY and CDR2 FYNNEI. The DNA of the CDR3 is TGTGCCAGCAGTGAAATGAAGGGCCACGGCTACACCTTC. Residues: CASSEMKGHGYTF.

In its sample, this clonotype was seen many times. This rearrangement joins TRBV10-2 to TRBJ2-7; possibly TRBD2 for D (6 bases). CDR1 and CDR2 from the germline V gene are WSHSY and SAAADI. CDR3 length: 12 residues. V was clipped by 9 bases and J by 1 base, with 10 bases between them. CDR3 sequence: CASGTGSYEQYF. CDR3 in DNA: TGCGCCAGTGGGACTGGATCCTACGAGCAGTACTTC.

The V call is TRBV9, the J call TRBJ1-6; weak D call: TRBD1 (6 bases). Germline V gene lookup returns CDR1 SGDLS and CDR2 YYNGEE. The CDR3 runs 13 residues. V was shortened by 10 bases and J by 8 bases, with 16 bases between the two germline ends. CDR3 in DNA: TGTGCCGGGCGTGTTGCAGGGGATTCACCCCTCCACTTT. Translation: CAGRVAGDSPLHF.

The chain couples TRBV19 to TRBJ2-1; a possible D gene is TRBD2 (6 bases). The CDR3 consists of 13 residues. The germline V and J ends were trimmed by 5 bases and 7 bases, with 12 bases remaining between them. Per germline, CDR1 LNHDA and CDR2 SQIVND (reference sequence). This CDR3 reads CASSGTYRNEQFF. CDR3 nucleotides: TGTGCCAGTAGTGGGACTTATAGGAATGAGCAGTTCTTC.

This clonotype has only a few counts. The chain carries TRBV12-3 or TRBV12-4 and TRBJ2-2; a weak D match, TRBD1 (6 bases). V gave up 6 bases and J gave up 2 bases, with 16 bases separating them. This CDR3 is 16 amino acids long. CDR3 nucleotides: TGTGCCAGCAGGTCCTTAACAGGGTACAACACCGGGGAGCTGTTTTTT. Its translation is CASRSLTGYNTGELFF.

V gene TRBV7-2 combines with J gene TRBJ1-6; TRBD1 aligns across 8 bases. The germline gives CDR1 SGHTA, CDR2 FQGNSA. The CDR3 covers 15 residues. Trimming cost V 3 bases and J 10 bases; bases outside gene matches: 8. CDR3 residues: CASSLVDREGSPLHF. CDR3 nucleotide sequence: TGTGCCAGCAGCTTGGTGGACAGGGAGGGATCACCCCTCCACTTT. The variable domain in full, completed from reference TRBV7-2 and TRBJ1-6, reads GAGVSQSPSNKVTEKGKDVELRCDPISGHTALYWYRQSLGQGLEFLIYFQGNSAPDKSGLPSDRFSAERTGGSVSTLTIQRTQQEDSAVYLCASSLVDREGSPLHFGNGTRLTVT.

The chain combines TRBV7-9 with TRBJ2-7; TRBD1 aligns across 8 bases. The V and J ends lost 3 bases and 1 base, in that order; junction bases with no gene match: 5. The CDR3 totals 15 residues. Germline CDR1 reads SEHNR; CDR2 reads FQNEAQ (reference sequence). As DNA, the CDR3 is TGTGCCAGCAGCTTGAGGGGACAGGCTTCCTACGAGCAGTACTTC. Translated: CASSLRGQASYEQYF.

In regard to this clonotype: A much bigger clone sits one base away, suggesting this may be a read error. The gene calls are TRBV20-1 and TRBJ2-7, with TRBD2 matching over 9 bases. There are 13 residues in the CDR3. Unmatched junction bases numbered 4, after V lost 3 bases and J lost 4 bases. CDR1 DFQATT and CDR2 SNEGSKA come from the germline V gene (reference sequence). The CDR3 region has the DNA TGCAGTGCTAGTGGCGGGAGGGTATACGAGCAGTACTTC. The encoded protein is CSASGGRVYEQYF.

The chain links TRBV7-2 to TRBJ2-7; tentative D call: TRBD1 (6 bases). From germline, CDR1 is SGHTA and CDR2 FQGNSA. The CDR3 consists of 15 residues. Trimming cost V 8 bases and J 1 base, with 18 bases left between them. The CDR3 DNA sequence: TGTGCCAGCGGAGCAGGTACTACAGGGTCCTACGAGCAGTACTTC. Translating gives CASGAGTTGSYEQYF.

This clonotype has only one observation. Given a much more abundant clone one base away, this may be a read error. The genes are TRBV24-1 and TRBJ2-2, with D maybe TRBD1 (6 bases). The V and J ends lost 4 bases and 5 bases respectively, with 19 bases between them. CDR3 length equals 17 residues. Germline CDR1 is KGHDR and CDR2 is SFDVKD. CDR3 nucleotide sequence: TGTGCCACCAGTGACCAACAGGACAGTGGAGTAACCGGGGAGCTGTTTTTT. This sequence encodes CATSDQQDSGVTGELFF.

The chain uses TRBV6-2 or TRBV6-3 and TRBJ2-7, with D perhaps matching TRBD2 (7 bases). CDR1 and CDR2 (germline): MNHEY, SVGEGT. Between the trimmed V and J ends, which lost 6 bases and 1 base, there was a span of 19 bases. CDR3 length equals 16 residues. The CDR3 sequence: CASSSRGGGPSYEQYF. The CDR3 nucleotides read TGTGCCAGCAGCAGCCGAGGGGGGGGGCCTTCCTACGAGCAGTACTTC.